The T cell receptor beta chain described here comes from a study of control samples from healthy donors and cancer patients. The table came from immunoSEQ multiplex PCR; TCRdb's copy has only in-frame clones and leaves some out. In the table there are roughly 93,000 clones, 85% to 90% of which are singletons. This CDR3 is 14 amino acids long. V was shortened by 4 bases and J by 1 base, with 10 bases between the two germline ends. Germline lookup yields CDR1 SNHLY and CDR2 FYNNEI. This receptor was obtained from a woman in her 50s with colorectal cancer. Sequenced: PBMCs. The chain links TRBV2 to TRBJ2-5; D is undetermined. The CDR3 DNA reads TGTGCCAGCAGTGTGACGTCCCGCCAAGAGACCCAGTACTTC. Its translation is CASSVTSRQETQYF.